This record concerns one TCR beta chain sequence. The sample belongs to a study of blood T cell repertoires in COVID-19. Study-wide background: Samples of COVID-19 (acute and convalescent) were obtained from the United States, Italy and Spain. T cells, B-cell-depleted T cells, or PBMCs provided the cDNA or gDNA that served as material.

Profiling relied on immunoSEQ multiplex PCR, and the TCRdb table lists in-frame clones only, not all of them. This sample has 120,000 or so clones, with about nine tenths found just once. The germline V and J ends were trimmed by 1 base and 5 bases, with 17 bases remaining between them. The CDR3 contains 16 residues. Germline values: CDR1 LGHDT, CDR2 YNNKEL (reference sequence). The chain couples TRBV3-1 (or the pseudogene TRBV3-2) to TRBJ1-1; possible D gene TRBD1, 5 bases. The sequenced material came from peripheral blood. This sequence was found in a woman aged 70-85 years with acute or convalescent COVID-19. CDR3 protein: CASSQVGDIRGTEAFF. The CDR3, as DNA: TGTGCCAGCAGCCAAGTAGGAGATATACGGGGGACTGAAGCTTTCTTT.